This T cell receptor (beta chain) came from a study of Ad26.COV2.S vaccination and SARS-CoV-2 variants. Data came from immunoSEQ multiplex PCR; TCRdb stores just in-frame clones and leaves some out. The sample contains some 340,000 clones, approximately 86% of which appear only once. This clone was picked up a small number of times. Documented treatment: roughly 20 received Ad26.COV2.S at low or high dose, single or two shots; about 5 received placebo; per-sample allocation not given. Collection of samples fell on day 63 after the first vaccine or placebo injection. The CDR3 spans 15 residues. Germline CDR1 and CDR2: SEHNR and FQNEAQ (reference sequence). V lost 5 bases, J lost 4 bases, and 7 bases stayed unmatched.

This receptor was taken from a person between 18 and 65 years old who received the Ad26.COV2.S COVID-19 vaccine or a placebo. The chain uses TRBV7-9 and TRBJ2-1; 8 bases are a match to TRBD2. The sequenced sample was peripheral blood, obtained in a trial of Ad26.COV2.S vaccine versus placebo. CDR3 amino acids: CASSVGSSGYNEQFF. In DNA form, the CDR3 reads TGTGCCAGCAGCGTCGGTTCTAGCGGGTACAATGAGCAGTTCTTC.